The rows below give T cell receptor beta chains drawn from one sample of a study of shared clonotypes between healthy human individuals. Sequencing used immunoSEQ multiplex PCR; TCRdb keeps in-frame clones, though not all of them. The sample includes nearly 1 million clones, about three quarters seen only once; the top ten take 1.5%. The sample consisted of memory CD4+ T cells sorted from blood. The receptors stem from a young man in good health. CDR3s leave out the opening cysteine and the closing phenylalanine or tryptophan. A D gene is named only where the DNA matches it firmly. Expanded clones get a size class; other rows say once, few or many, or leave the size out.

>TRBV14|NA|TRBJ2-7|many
ASSPGVAGEQY
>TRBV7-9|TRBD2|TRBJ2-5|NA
ASRLGLAGESETQY
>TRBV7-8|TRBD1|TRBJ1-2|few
ASSPTGGNYGYT
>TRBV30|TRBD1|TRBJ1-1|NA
AWDTGETEAF
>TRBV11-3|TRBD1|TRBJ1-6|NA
ASSLSGQGNSPLH
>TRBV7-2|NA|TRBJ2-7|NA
ASSLGTNYEQY
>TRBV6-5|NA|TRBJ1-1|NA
ASSLGQSTEAF
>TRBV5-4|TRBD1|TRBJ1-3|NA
ASSLDGTGGGNTIY
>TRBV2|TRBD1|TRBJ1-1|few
ASSLDRGTEAF
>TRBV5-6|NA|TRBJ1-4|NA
ASSLTERNEKLF
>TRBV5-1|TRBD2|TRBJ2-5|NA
ASSGQRGGQETQY
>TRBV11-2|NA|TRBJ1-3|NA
ASSFRGASGNTIY
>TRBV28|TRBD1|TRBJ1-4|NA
ASSPHSGTGVFLF
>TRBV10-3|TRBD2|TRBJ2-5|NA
AIRGSGGQETQY
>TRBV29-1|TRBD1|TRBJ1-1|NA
SVYDRGREGTEAF
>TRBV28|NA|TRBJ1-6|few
ASSVGLGNSPLH
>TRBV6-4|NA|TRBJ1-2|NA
ASSDRPANPNYGYT
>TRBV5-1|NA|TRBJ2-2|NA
ASMGARDTGELF
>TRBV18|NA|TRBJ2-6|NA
ASSEDRPGANVLT
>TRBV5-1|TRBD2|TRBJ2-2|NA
ASSSGLAGGNTGELF
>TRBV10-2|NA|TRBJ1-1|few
ASSEIGNTEAF
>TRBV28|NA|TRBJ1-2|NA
ASSLGRDYGYT
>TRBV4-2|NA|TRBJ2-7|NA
ASSPNQDSPGEQY
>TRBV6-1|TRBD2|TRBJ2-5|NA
ASSEGLGGRAQY
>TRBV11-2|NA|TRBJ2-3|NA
ASSLDGDTQY
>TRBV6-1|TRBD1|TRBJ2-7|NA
ASSGRDRGREQY